This T cell receptor (beta chain) was recovered during a study of a mutant IDH1 vaccine in newly diagnosed glioma. Turning to the study itself: Previous treatment comprised radiotherapy, temozolomide, or both, mostly both. Findings and caveats of the study: Pseudoprogression apparently lacked any relation to changes in top peripheral T cell clonotypes.

A remark on this clone: Its antigen is as yet unknown.

Time point given: baseline, week 1 (first vaccination visit). The sample's treatment: pre-vaccination baseline after standard-of-care therapy. Newly diagnosed WHO grade 3 or 4 IDH1-mutant, ATRX-lost astrocytomas were identified in the donors. The junction had 0 bases not matched to a gene; V was cut back by 1 base and J by 2 bases. The CDR3 spans 15 residues. Germline V gives CDR1 LGHNA, CDR2 YNFKEQ. Sequencing used immunoSEQ multiplex PCR; TCRdb keeps in-frame clones, though not all of them. Of 25,000 to 35,000 clones in the sample, roughly nine tenths are singletons; the top ten hold around 4.9%. The sequenced sample was PBMCs, obtained from a glioma patient treated with radiotherapy, temozolomide or both. The genes are TRBV4-2 and TRBJ1-5; 9 nucleotides align to TRBD1. The sequence came from a woman in her forties with glioma. Written as DNA, the CDR3 is TGTGCCAGCAGCCAAGGGACAGGGGGCAATCAGCCCCAGCATTTT. Translated, it gives CASSQGTGGNQPQHF.